Here is one TCR beta chain with its context. As yet, its antigen is unknown. The CDR3 has 14 amino acids. CDR1 and CDR2 (germline): SGHRS, YFSETQ. This entry comes from a study of T cells expressing NK-cell markers. Study-level background: The sequencing cohort of eight donors included seven HCMV-seropositive individuals and one seronegative individual.

For TCR beta, cDNA was produced by 5'RACE template switching with UMIs. Using the 5' RACE reads, TCRdb records one entry per CDR3 protein without DNA. This repertoire comprises about 460,000 distinct CDR3 sequences; its ten largest clones make up over 1.1%. Overall study findings and caveats: The study left the HCMV specificity of expanded NKG2C+ T cell clones unresolved. Among CD8+ T cells from about 6 donors, dominant NKG2C+ clonotypes accounted for roughly 1.0-7.0%.

The sequenced material came from blood T cells: a sorted CD56 or NKG2C T cell subset, CD4+ or CD8+ T cells, or bulk PBMC T cells (not recorded which). The origin of this receptor is a woman in her fifties or sixties in good health. The chain joins TRBV5-1 to TRBJ2-3; TCRdb designates TRBD1, a call that cannot be tested without DNA. This CDR3 is CASSLEGAADTQYF.